A selection of T cell receptor beta chains follows, all from one sample in a study of chemoradiotherapy in HPV16-positive cancers. Profiled with immunoSEQ multiplex PCR; TCRdb holds only in-frame clones, not every one. The sample has 55,000 to 85,000 clones, 85% to 90% seen once; the top ten hold over 4%. The source was blood, collected from a patient who underwent chemoradiotherapy. These receptor sequences come from a human donor with HPV-associated anogenital cancer. Each CDR3 is given with its conserved first and last residue. Fields, in order: J gene, D gene, V gene, clone size, CDR3 DNA, CDR3 protein. A D gene is named only where the DNA matches it firmly. Clone size appears in some rows only: once, few, many, or a class for an expanded clone.

>TRBJ2-2|NA|TRBV11-2|NA
TGTGCCAGCAGCCCGACTAGCACCGGGGAGCTGTTTTTT
CASSPTSTGELFF
>TRBJ1-2|NA|TRBV28|NA
TGTGCCAGCAGTATCCCTCCCTATGGCTACACCTTC
CASSIPPYGYTF
>TRBJ1-3|NA|TRBV7-6|NA
TGTGCCAGCAGCTTAGTCCACGACTCTGGAAACACCATATATTTT
CASSLVHDSGNTIYF
>TRBJ1-3|NA|TRBV6-5|NA
TGTGCCAGCAGTTACGGCCTCTCTGGAAACACCATATATTTT
CASSYGLSGNTIYF
>TRBJ1-6|TRBD1|TRBV27|NA
TGTGCCAGCAGTTTATATGAACAGGGGCATAGAACACCCCTCCACTTT
CASSLYEQGHRTPLHF
>TRBJ2-7|NA|TRBV2|once
TGTGCCAGCAGGTACAGGGCCGGGGCGGGGTACGAGCAGTACTTC
CASRYRAGAGYEQYF
>TRBJ1-2|TRBD1|TRBV19|NA
TGTGCCAGTAGTACTCGTCCCCGCGGACAGGGTTTATTCTCTGGCTACACCTTC
CASSTRPRGQGLFSGYTF
>TRBJ1-1|NA|TRBV2|NA
TGTGCCAGCAGTGAAGCCCGGGTTGCGGGCACTGAAGCTTTCTTT
CASSEARVAGTEAFF
>TRBJ1-2|NA|TRBV19|NA
TGTGCCAGTAGTGGAGCGTGGTTAGCTAACTATGGCTACACCTTC
CASSGAWLANYGYTF
>TRBJ2-1|NA|TRBV5-1|NA
TGCGCCAGCAGCTCGGGACAAGCCTACAATGAGCAGTTCTTC
CASSSGQAYNEQFF
>TRBJ2-7|NA|TRBV27|NA
TGTGCCAGCAGTCGATACGAGGGGGTTTTTTTAAGGGAGCAGTACTTC
CASSRYEGVFLREQYF
>TRBJ1-3|NA|TRBV5-6|NA
TGCCTGACCCGGGGGGGGCGAGGTCGGGCTGGAAACACCATATATTTT
CLTRGGRGRAGNTIYF
>TRBJ1-2|NA|TRBV7-9|NA
TGTGCCAGCAGCGTGGGGCAGCAGGGCTACACCTTC
CASSVGQQGYTF
>TRBJ1-2|NA|TRBV14|few
TGTGCCAGCAGCGAGGGACACTTCTATGGCTACACCTTC
CASSEGHFYGYTF
>TRBJ2-1|TRBD2|TRBV5-1|NA
TGCGCCAGCAACGAAGGAGGCGGGAGGGGTTACAATGAGCAGTTCTTC
CASNEGGGRGYNEQFF